These 16 T cell receptor beta chains originate from one sample sequenced in a study of low-dose radiotherapy and immunotherapy resistance in tumors. Time point in this sample: after trial treatment. Regarding treatment: LDRT plus nivolumab, ipilimumab, low-dose cyclophosphamide and aspirin (RACIN trial). Alpha and beta chains were covered, as first-strand cDNA relied on TRAV- and TRBV-specific primers. The TCRs were subjected to amplification over about 20 PCR cycles employing a constant-region primer in conjunction with a V-primer adapter. A single record per CDR3 protein comes from TCRdb applying MiXCR to the reads. Of nearly 60,000 distinct CDR3 sequences in the sample, approximately 22% were seen once. Source: PBMCs, taken after low-dose radiotherapy plus immunotherapy. Source of these receptors: a male donor with prostate cancer.

This clonotype has a handful of counts. The chain employs TRBV7-2 and TRBJ2-5; TRBD2 aligns across 10 bases. Per germline, CDR1 SGHTA and CDR2 FQGNSA. V was clipped by 2 bases and J by 0 bases; unmatched bases: 3. This CDR3 spans 16 amino acids. CDR3 protein: CASSLTLAGHQETQYF. Here the CDR3 DNA reads TGTGCCAGCAGCTTAACACTAGCGGGACACCAAGAGACCCAGTACTTC.

This clonotype occurred many times. The chain has TRBV20-1 and TRBJ2-7, with TRBD1 matching over 12 bases. The V gene's germline CDR1 is DFQATT and CDR2 SNEGSKA (reference sequence). This CDR3 contains 13 residues. With V trimmed by 6 bases and J by 6 bases, 6 bases remained unmatched. The CDR3 sequence is CSAKGDRGLEQYF. CDR3 nucleotide sequence: TGCAGTGCGAAAGGGGACAGGGGGCTCGAGCAGTACTTC.

Ten or more counts support this clonotype. This chain uses TRBV15 with TRBJ2-5, with 11 nucleotides matching TRBD1. With V trimmed by 5 bases and J by 4 bases, 6 bases remained unmatched. The CDR3 consists of 15 residues. The germline V gene encodes CDR1 LNHNV and CDR2 YYDKDF (reference sequence). DNA for the CDR3: TGTGCCACCAGCGGAAGGACAGGGGGCCTAGAGACCCAGTACTTC. This codes for CATSGRTGGLETQYF.

For this clonotype: This likely traces to a read error, being one base from a far larger clone. V usage is TRBV28 and J usage is TRBJ2-1; 8 bases agree with TRBD1. Trimming removed 4 bases from V and 13 bases from J; junction bases left unmatched: 15. The CDR3 is 15 residues long. CDR1 and CDR2 from the germline V gene are MDHEN and SYDVKM. CDR3 sequence reads: CASSSTGAAVGAQFF. CDR3 coding DNA: TGTGCCAGCAGTTCGACAGGGGCCGCAGTGGGGGCCCAGTTCTTC.

The CDR3 protein is CASSLAGLSYNEQFF. CDR3 in DNA: TGTGCCAGCAGCCTAGCGGGACTCTCCTACAATGAGCAGTTCTTC. The chain couples TRBV5-4 to TRBJ2-1; 9 nucleotides align to TRBD2. V lost 4 bases and J lost 0; bases outside the gene matches: 2. The germline CDR1 and CDR2 sequences are SGHNT and YYREEE (reference sequence). This CDR3 has 15 amino acids.

This clonotype was found many times. V is TRBV6-2 or TRBV6-3 and J is TRBJ1-1, with D unclear. Germline loops: CDR1 MNHEY, CDR2 SVGEGT. The length of the CDR3 is 11 residues. Trimming pared 6 bases from V and 2 bases from J, leaving 4 bases between. The DNA for the CDR3 is TGTGCCAGCAGGATAAACACTGAAGCTTTCTTT. It specifies CASRINTEAFF.

The table lists this clonotype with many counts. This rearrangement joins TRBV30 to TRBJ2-2; TRBD1 matches 11 bases. The junction had 6 bases not matched to a gene; V was cut back by 2 bases and J by 4 bases. CDR1 is GTSNPN and CDR2 is SVGIG in the germline V gene (reference sequence). The CDR3 consists of 16 residues. CDR3 bases: TGTGCCTGGAGTCCGGGACAGGGGGGCTCCACCGGGGAGCTGTTTTTT. Protein: CAWSPGQGGSTGELFF.

The rearrangement uses TRBV7-8 and TRBJ1-1; the D gene is possibly TRBD1 (6 bases). From germline, CDR1 is SGHVS and CDR2 FQNEAQ. Trimming took 1 base from V and 5 from J, leaving 20 bases between them. The CDR3 sequence is 17 residues long. CDR3 sequence reads: CASSLGGRPAGGTEAFF. The CDR3 DNA reads TGTGCCAGCAGCTTAGGGGGGCGTCCGGCGGGCGGTACTGAAGCTTTCTTT. Drawing the rest from reference TRBV7-8 and TRBJ1-1, the complete variable domain is GAGVSQSPRYKVAKRGQDVALRCDPISGHVSLFWYQQALGQGPEFLTYFQNEAQLDKSGLPSDRFFAERPEGSVSTLKIQRTQQEDSAVYLCASSLGGRPAGGTEAFFGQGTRLTVV.

A note on this clonotype: Germline and junction disagree at one end, which may indicate a read error. The V gene is TRBV6-2 or TRBV6-3, the J gene TRBJ2-3; 12 bases line up with TRBD2. This CDR3 is 16 amino acids long. In germline, CDR1 is MNHEY, CDR2 SVGEGT. The CDR3 nucleotides are TGCGCCAGCAGTTCCCGGACTAGCGGGATCACAGGTACGCAGTATTTT. This sequence encodes CASSSRTSGITGTQYF.

This clonotype was seen repeatedly, ten times or more. CDR3 coding DNA: TGTGCCAAGCTACGGGGCCCCAACTATGGCTACACCTTC. Translation: CAKLRGPNYGYTF. The chain uses TRBV2 and TRBJ1-2; weak D call: TRBD1 (5 bases). V was cut by 10 bases and J by 2 bases, with 14 bases left in between. CDR3 length: 13 residues. CDR1 SNHLY and CDR2 FYNNEI come from the germline V gene.

This clonotype was recorded at least ten times. The V and J genes are TRBV5-4 and TRBJ2-1; D perhaps matches TRBD2 (7 bases). The germline gives CDR1 SGHNT, CDR2 YYREEE (reference sequence). CDR3 length: 16 residues. Trimming pared 0 bases from V and 6 bases from J, leaving 16 bases between. In DNA form, the CDR3 reads TGTGCCAGCAGCTTGGCCCCTAGAGGGGGGGGCAATGAGCAGTTCTTC. Translating gives CASSLAPRGGGNEQFF.

This clonotype was seen repeatedly, ten times or more. V usage is TRBV28 and J usage is TRBJ2-1, with TRBD2 matching 7 bases. Unmatched junction bases numbered 5, after V lost 8 bases and J lost 7 bases. Germline V CDR1 and CDR2: MDHEN, SYDVKM. The CDR3 contains 12 residues. CDR3 in amino acids: CASERGENEQFF. The CDR3 DNA follows: TGTGCCAGCGAGCGGGGAGAGAATGAGCAGTTCTTC.

This clonotype was seen at least ten times. The V call is TRBV20-1, the J call TRBJ2-3; D not certain. The CDR3 contains 15 residues. The V and J ends lost 6 bases and 1 base respectively, with 17 bases between them. The germline gives CDR1 DFQATT, CDR2 SNEGSKA (reference sequence). CDR3 residues: CSASRAIRGTDTQYF. Written as DNA, the CDR3 is TGCAGTGCCTCTAGGGCAATAAGGGGCACAGATACGCAGTATTTT.

CDR3 in amino acids: CASSLEGQGVWNEQFF. The CDR3 bases are TGCGCCAGCAGCTTGGAAGGACAGGGGGTTTGGAATGAGCAGTTCTTC. The chain employs TRBV5-1 and TRBJ2-1, with TRBD1 matching over 10 bases. V lost 0 bases to trimming and J lost 7 bases; unmatched junction nucleotides: 7. The CDR3 is made up of 16 amino acids. The V gene's germline CDR1 is SGHRS and CDR2 YFSETQ.

This clonotype was counted ten times or more. V is TRBV27 and J is TRBJ2-3; 9 bases are shared with TRBD1. Germline trimming cut 1 base from V and 2 bases from J; bases unmatched to any gene: 1. This CDR3 has 15 amino acids. Germline V gene data show CDR1 as MNHEY and CDR2 as SMNVEV (reference sequence). The CDR3 here is CASSLWDRVTDTQYF. The CDR3 DNA reads TGTGCCAGCAGTTTATGGGACAGGGTCACAGATACGCAGTATTTT.

A note on this clonotype: Since a far larger clone is one base different, this is likely a read error. The chain combines TRBV11-2 with TRBJ2-2, with 8 bases aligning to TRBD2. Per the germline V gene, CDR1 is SGHAT and CDR2 is FQNNGV. The CDR3 contains 15 residues. With V trimmed by 6 bases and J by 1 base, 4 bases remained unmatched. For the CDR3, the DNA is TGTGCCAGCAGTGGAAGCGGGGGGAACACCGGGGAGCTGTTTTTT. Its translation: CASSGSGGNTGELFF.